This T cell receptor (beta chain) was captured by sequencing in a study of blood T cell repertoires in COVID-19. Study-wide background: Acute and convalescent COVID-19 samples came from the United States, Italy and Spain.

Authors' data handling: Estimation of nucleated cell counts was performed using reference gene primer amplification. Produced via immunoSEQ multiplex PCR; TCRdb's table is partial and in-frame only. The V and J calls and clone size were taken over from that table, and D and trimming were inferred from the DNA. The data show about 50,000 clones, around four fifths seen once. The germline V gene encodes CDR1 SGHAT and CDR2 FQNNGV. Between the trimmed V and J ends, which lost 3 bases and 5 bases, there was a span of 4 bases. This CDR3 contains 11 residues. In this sample, this clone turned up a few times.

The TCR sequence derives from a woman over 75 with acute or convalescent COVID-19. The chain links TRBV11-2 to TRBJ1-2; D gene uncertain. Sequenced sample: peripheral blood. As DNA, the CDR3 is TGTGCCAGCAGCTTGACTTATGGCTACACCTTC. Translated: CASSLTYGYTF.